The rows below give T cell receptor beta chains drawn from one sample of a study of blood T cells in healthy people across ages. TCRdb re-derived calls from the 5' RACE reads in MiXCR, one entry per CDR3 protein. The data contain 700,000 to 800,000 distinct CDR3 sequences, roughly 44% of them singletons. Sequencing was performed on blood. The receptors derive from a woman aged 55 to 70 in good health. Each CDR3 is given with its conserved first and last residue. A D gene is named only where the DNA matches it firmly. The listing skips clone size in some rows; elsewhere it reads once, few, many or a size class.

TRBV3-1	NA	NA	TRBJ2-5	CARITKRWDQETQYF	TGTGCCAGAATCACTAAACGGTGGGACCAAGAGACCCAGTACTTC
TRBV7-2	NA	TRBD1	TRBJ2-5	CASSQGVLRQETQYF	TGTGCCAGCAGTCAGGGGGTCCTGAGACAAGAGACCCAGTACTTC
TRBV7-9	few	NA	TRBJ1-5	CASSVESLNQPQHF	TGTGCCAGCAGCGTCGAGAGCCTAAATCAGCCCCAGCATTTT
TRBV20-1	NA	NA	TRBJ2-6	CSARPRGIGANVLTF	TGCAGTGCTAGACCCCGGGGGATTGGGGCCAACGTCCTGACTTTC
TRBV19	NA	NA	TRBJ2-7	CASSIDGGYYEQYF	TGTGCCAGTAGTATAGACGGCGGATACTACGAGCAGTACTTC
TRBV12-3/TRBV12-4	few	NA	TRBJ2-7	CASSLVASYEQYF	TGTGCCAGCAGTTTAGTGGCGTCCTACGAGCAGTACTTC
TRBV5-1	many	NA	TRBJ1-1	CASSQDPNTEAFF	TGCGCCAGCAGTCAGGACCCGAACACTGAAGCTTTCTTT
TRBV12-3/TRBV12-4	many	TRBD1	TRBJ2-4	CASSLDDRGHIQYF	TGTGCCAGCAGTTTAGACGACAGGGGACACATTCAGTACTTC
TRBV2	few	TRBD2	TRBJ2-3	CASSEAGTSGRLDTQYF	TGTGCCAGCAGTGAAGCAGGGACTAGCGGGAGACTAGATACGCAGTATTTT
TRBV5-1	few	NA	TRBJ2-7	CASGASTYEQYF	TGCGCCAGCGGGGCCAGTACCTACGAGCAGTACTTC
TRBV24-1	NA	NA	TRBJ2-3	CATDAGRTNTLYF	TGTGCCACCGACGCGGGACGCACAAATACGCTGTATTTT
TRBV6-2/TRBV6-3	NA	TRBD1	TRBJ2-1	CASTRRAAGGPNEQFF	TGTGCCAGCACCCGGCGGGCGGCAGGGGGCCCGAATGAGCAGTTCTTC
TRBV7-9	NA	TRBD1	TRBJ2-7	CASSVTGTGAYNEQYF	TGTGCCAGCAGCGTCACCGGGACAGGGGCCTACAATGAGCAGTACTTC
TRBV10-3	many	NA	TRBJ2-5	CAIQDRADGETQYF	TGTGCCATCCAGGATAGGGCTGATGGGGAGACCCAGTACTTC
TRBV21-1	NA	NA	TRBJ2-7	CAGSKRGTLGYEQYF	TGTGCCGGCAGCAAAAGGGGGACCCTGGGTTACGAGCAGTACTTC
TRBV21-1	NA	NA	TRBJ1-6	CASSKFRPGNSPLHF	TGTGCCAGCAGCAAATTTAGACCGGGCAACTCACCCCTCCACTTT
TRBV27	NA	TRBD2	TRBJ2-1	CASSLFRDSGRTHEQFF	TGTGCCAGCAGTTTATTCCGTGATAGCGGGAGGACGCATGAGCAGTTCTTC
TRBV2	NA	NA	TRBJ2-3	CASSEQGSDTQYF	TGTGCCAGCAGTGAGCAGGGCTCAGATACGCAGTATTTT
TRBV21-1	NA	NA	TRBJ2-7	CASSTTSGRGYEQYF	TGTGCCAGCAGCACAACTAGCGGGAGGGGCTACGAGCAGTACTTC
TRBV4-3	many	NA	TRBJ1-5	CASSQDLGQPQHF	TGTGCCAGCAGCCAAGATCTCGGGCAGCCCCAGCATTTT
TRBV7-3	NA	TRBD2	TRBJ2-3	CASSLGLAGGTSTDTQYF	TGTGCCAGCAGCCTAGGACTAGCGGGAGGTACTAGCACAGATACGCAGTATTTT
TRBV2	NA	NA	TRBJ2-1	CASSAEALNEQFF	TGTGCCAGCAGTGCCGAGGCCCTCAATGAGCAGTTCTTC
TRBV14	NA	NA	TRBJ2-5	CASSLWSGAQYF	TGTGCCAGCAGCCTCTGGAGTGGGGCCCAGTACTTC
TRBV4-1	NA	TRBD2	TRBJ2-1	CASSQGFGAGGRNEQFF	TGCGCCAGCAGCCAGGGGTTTGGCGCGGGGGGGCGTAATGAGCAGTTCTTC
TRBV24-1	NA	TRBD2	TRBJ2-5	CVTSDATSGRTETQYF	TGTGTCACCAGTGATGCGACTAGCGGGAGGACCGAGACCCAGTACTTC
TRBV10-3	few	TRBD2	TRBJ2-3	CAISEPSGFTDTQYF	TGTGCCATCAGTGAACCTAGCGGGTTCACAGATACGCAGTATTTT
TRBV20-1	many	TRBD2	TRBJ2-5	CSASGTTDQETQYF	TGCAGTGCTAGTGGGACTACCGACCAAGAGACCCAGTACTTC
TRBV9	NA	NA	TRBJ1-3	CASSVEGTGNTIYF	TGTGCCAGCAGCGTAGAAGGAACGGGAAACACCATATATTTT
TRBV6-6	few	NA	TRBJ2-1	CATYGRANEQFF	TGTGCCACCTACGGGAGAGCCAATGAGCAGTTCTTC
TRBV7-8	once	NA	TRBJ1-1	CASSLATQREGSMNTEAFF	TGTGCCAGCAGCTTAGCGACGCAAAGAGAGGGGTCTATGAACACTGAAGCTTTCTTT
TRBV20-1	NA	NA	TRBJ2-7	CSAYPVYEQYF	TGCAGTGCGTATCCGGTCTACGAGCAGTACTTC
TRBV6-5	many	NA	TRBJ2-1	CASSYSGQGWSYNEQFF	TGTGCCAGCAGTTACTCAGGCCAGGGGTGGTCCTACAATGAGCAGTTCTTC
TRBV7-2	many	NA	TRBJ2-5	CASSRMETQYF	TGTGCCAGCAGCCGAATGGAGACCCAGTACTTC
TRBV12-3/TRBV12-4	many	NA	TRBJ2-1	CASSFEQGRFNEQFF	TGTGCCAGCAGTTTTGAACAGGGTCGTTTCAATGAGCAGTTCTTC
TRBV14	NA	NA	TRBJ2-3	CASSTTGTTDTQYF	TGTGCCAGCAGTACCACCGGGACAACAGATACGCAGTATTTT
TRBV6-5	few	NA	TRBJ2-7	CASSDSSQYEQYF	TGTGCCAGCAGTGACTCATCCCAGTACGAGCAGTACTTC
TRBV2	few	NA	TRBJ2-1	CASSMETYNEQFF	TGTGCCAGCAGTATGGAGACCTACAATGAGCAGTTCTTC
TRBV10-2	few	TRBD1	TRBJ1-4	CATTDRGGDEKLFF	TGCGCCACTACGGACAGGGGTGGGGATGAAAAACTGTTTTTT
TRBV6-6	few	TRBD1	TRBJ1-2	CASSYITGGGYGYTF	TGTGCCAGCAGTTACATTACAGGGGGCGGGTATGGCTACACCTTC
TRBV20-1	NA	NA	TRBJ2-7	CSARDLLAKTPIPYEQYF	TGCAGTGCTAGAGATCTCCTAGCGAAGACTCCAATCCCCTACGAGCAGTACTTC
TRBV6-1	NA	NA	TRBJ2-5	CASSEQLQGTQYF	TGTGCCAGCAGTGAGCAGTTACAAGGGACCCAGTACTTC
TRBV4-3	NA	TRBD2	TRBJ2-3	CASSHSLAGEDTQYF	TGCGCCAGCAGCCATTCGTTAGCGGGAGAAGATACGCAGTATTTT
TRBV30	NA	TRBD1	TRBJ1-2	CAWTADRAGGYTF	TGTGCCTGGACCGCGGACAGGGCCGGAGGCTACACCTTC
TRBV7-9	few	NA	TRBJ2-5	CASSHPRQPGETQYF	TGTGCCAGCAGCCACCCCAGACAGCCGGGAGAGACCCAGTACTTC
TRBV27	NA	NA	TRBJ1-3	CASRARAQEGGNTIYF	TGTGCCAGCAGGGCCCGGGCCCAAGAAGGGGGAAACACCATATATTTT